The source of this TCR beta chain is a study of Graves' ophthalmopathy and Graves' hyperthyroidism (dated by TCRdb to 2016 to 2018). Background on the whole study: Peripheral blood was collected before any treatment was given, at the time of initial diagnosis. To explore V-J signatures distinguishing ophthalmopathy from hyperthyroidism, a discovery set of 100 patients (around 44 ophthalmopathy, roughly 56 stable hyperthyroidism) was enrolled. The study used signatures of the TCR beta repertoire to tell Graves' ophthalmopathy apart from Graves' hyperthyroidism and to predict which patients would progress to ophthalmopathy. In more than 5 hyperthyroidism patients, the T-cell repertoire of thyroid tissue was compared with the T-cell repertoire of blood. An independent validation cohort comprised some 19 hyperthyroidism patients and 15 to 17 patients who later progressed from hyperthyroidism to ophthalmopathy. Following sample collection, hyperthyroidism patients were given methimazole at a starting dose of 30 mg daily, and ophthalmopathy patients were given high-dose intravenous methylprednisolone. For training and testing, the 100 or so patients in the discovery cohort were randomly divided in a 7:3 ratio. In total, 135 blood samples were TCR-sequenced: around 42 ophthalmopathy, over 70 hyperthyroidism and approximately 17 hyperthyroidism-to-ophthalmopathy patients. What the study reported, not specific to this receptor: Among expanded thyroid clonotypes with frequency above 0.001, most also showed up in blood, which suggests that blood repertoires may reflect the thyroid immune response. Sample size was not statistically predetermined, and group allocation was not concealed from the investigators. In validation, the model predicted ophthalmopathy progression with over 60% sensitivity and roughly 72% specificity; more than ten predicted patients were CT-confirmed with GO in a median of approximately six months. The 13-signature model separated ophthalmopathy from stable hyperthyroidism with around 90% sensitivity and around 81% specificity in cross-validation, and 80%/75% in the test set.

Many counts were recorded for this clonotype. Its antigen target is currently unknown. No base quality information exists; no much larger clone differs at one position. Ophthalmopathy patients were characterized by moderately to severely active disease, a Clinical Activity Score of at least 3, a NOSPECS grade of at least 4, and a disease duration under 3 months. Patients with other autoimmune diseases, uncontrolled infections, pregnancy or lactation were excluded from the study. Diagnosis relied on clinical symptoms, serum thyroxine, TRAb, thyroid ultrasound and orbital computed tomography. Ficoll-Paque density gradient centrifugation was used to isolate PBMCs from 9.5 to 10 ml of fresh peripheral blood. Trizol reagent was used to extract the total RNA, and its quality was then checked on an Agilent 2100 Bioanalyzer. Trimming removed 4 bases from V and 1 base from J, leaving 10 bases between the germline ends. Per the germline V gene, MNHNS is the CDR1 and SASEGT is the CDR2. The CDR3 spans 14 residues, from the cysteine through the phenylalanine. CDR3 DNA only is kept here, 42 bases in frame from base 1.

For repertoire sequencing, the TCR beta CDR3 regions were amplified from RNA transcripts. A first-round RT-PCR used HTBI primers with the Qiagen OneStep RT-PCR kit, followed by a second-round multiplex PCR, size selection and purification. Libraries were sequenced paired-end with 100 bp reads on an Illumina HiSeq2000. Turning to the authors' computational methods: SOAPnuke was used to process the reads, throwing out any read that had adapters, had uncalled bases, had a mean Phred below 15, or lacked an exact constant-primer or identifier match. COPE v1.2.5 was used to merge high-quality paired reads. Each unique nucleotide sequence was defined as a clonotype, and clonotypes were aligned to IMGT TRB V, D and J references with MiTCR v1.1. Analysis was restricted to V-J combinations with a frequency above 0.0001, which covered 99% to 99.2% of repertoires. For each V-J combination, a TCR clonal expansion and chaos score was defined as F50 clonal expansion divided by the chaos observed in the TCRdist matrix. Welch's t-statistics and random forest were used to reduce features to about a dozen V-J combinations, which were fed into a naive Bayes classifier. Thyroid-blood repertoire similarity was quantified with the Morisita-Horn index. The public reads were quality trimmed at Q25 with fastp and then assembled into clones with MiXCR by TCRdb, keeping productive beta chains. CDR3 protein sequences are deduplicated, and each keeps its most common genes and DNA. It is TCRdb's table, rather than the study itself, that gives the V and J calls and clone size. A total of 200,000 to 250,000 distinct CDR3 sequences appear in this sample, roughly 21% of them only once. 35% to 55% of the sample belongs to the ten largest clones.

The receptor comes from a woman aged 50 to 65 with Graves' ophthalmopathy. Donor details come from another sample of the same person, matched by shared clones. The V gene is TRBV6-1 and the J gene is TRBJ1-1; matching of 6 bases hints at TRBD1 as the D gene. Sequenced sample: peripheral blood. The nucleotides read TGTGCCAGCAGTGCGCCGGGACAGAACACTGAAGCTTTCTTT. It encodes CASSAPGQNTEAFF.